The present T cell receptor (beta chain) was sequenced within a study of blood T cell repertoires in COVID-19. About the research overall: PBMCs, B-cell-depleted T cells, or T cells were the source of the cDNA or gDNA that made up the material.

This CDR3 is 15 amino acids long. The germline V gene has CDR1 SGHNT and CDR2 YYREEE (reference sequence). With V trimmed by 4 bases and J by 7 bases, 9 bases remained unmatched. In the original processing: Reference gene primer amplification gave estimated nucleated cell counts. Method: immunoSEQ multiplex PCR; TCRdb's copy keeps in-frame clones and lacks some. V and J calls and clone size are copied from that table; D and trimming were computed from the DNA. The sample contains roughly 40,000 clones, roughly four fifths of which appear only once. This receptor was obtained from a human donor with acute or convalescent COVID-19. The donor label of this sample is uncertain. V and J are TRBV5-4 and TRBJ2-3; 10 bases line up with TRBD2. The sequencing sample was made of peripheral blood. CDR3 in DNA: TGTGCCAGCAGCATGCCGGGACTAGCGAGGCATACGCAGTATTTT. Translated, it gives CASSMPGLARHTQYF. Using reference TRBV5-4 and TRBJ2-3 for the parts outside the CDR3, the full variable domain is ETGVTQSPTHLIKTRGQQVTLRCSSQSGHNTVSWYQQALGQGPQFIFQYYREEENGRGNFPPRFSGLQFPNYSSELNVNALELDDSALYLCASSMPGLARHTQYFGPGTRLTVL.